This T cell receptor beta chain is from a study of T-cell memory formation after mild COVID-19. About the study: TCR clusters showed largely donor specificity.

For this clonotype: Its antigen is not known.

TCRdb reprocessed the 5' RACE reads with MiXCR, giving one entry per CDR3 protein. The sample includes roughly 250,000 distinct CDR3 sequences, 16% seen only once; the top ten take 3.5%. The ends lost 6 bases at V and 4 bases at J; junction bases unmatched: 8. Germline-derived CDR1 and CDR2 are MNHEY and SMNVEV (reference sequence). The CDR3 has 14 residues. General study results and limits: In pre-infection memory, a portion of responding clones appeared, which suggested that cross-reactive memory joined. CD8+ contracting clones occupied EMRA, while CD4+ ones occupied mainly CM and EM.

The TCR sequence derives from a young man who had mild COVID-19 (a few samples of this study predate the infection). Cell type and time point are not known. The chain employs TRBV27 and TRBJ2-5; 7 bases match TRBD2. Sequences were obtained from PBMCs or a T cell subset sorted from them (not recorded which). DNA for the CDR3: TGTGCCAGCAGCCATCCGGCTAGCGGAGAGACCCAGTACTTC. Protein: CASSHPASGETQYF.